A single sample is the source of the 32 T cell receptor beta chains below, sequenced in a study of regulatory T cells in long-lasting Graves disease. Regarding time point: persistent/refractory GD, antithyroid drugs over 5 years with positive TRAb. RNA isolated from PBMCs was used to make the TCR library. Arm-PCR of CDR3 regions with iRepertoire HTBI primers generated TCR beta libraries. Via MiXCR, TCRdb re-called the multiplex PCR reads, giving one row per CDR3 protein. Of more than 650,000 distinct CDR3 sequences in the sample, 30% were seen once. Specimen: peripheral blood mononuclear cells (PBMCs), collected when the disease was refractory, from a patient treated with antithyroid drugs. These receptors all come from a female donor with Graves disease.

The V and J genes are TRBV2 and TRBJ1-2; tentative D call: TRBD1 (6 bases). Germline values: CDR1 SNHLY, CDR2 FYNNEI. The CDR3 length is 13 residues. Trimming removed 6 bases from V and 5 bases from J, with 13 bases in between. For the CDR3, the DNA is TGTGCCAGCAGCGGGGGCCGTGGATATGGCTACACCTTC. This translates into CASSGGRGYGYTF.

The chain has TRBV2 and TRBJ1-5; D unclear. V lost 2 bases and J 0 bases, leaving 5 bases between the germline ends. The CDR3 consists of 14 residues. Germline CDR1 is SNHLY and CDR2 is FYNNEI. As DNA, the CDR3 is TGTGCCAGCAGTGAAACCTGTAGCAATCAGCCCCAGCATTTT. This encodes CASSETCSNQPQHF.

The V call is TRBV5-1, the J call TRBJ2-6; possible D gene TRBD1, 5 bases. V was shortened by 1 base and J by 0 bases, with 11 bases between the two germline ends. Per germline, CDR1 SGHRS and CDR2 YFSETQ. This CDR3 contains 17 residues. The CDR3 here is CASSLTGQPSGANVLTF. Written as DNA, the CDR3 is TGCGCCAGCAGCTTGACAGGCCAACCCTCTGGGGCCAACGTCCTGACTTTC.

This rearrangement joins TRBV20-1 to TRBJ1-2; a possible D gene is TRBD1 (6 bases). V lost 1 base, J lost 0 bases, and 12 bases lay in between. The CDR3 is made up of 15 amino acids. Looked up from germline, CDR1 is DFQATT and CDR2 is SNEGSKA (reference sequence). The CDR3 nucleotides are TGCAGTGCTAGAGTGGGGGGCAGGGCTAACTATGGCTACACCTTC. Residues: CSARVGGRANYGYTF.

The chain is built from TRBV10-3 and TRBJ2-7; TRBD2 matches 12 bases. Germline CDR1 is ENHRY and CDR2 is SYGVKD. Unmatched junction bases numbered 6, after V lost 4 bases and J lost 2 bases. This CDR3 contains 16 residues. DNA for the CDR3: TGTGCCATCAGTGGGCCCCGACTAGCGGGGGCCTACGAGCAGTACTTC. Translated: CAISGPRLAGAYEQYF.

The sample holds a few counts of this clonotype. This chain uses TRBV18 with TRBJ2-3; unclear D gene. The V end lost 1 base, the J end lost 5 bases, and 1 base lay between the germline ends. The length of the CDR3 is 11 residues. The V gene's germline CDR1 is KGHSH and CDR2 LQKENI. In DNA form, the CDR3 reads TGTGCCAGCTCACCACAAGATACGCAGTATTTT. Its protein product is CASSPQDTQYF.

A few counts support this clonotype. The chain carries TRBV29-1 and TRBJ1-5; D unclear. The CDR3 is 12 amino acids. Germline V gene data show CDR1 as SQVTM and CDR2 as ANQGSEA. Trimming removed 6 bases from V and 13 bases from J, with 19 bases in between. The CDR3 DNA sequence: TGCAGCGTCGACATGGACGGCGACTCACAGCATTTT. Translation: CSVDMDGDSQHF.

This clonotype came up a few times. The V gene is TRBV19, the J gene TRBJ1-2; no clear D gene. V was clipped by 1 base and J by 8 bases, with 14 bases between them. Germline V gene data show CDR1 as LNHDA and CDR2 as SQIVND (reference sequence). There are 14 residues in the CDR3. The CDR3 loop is CASSIGDSTEGYTF. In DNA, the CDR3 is TGTGCCAGTAGTATAGGAGACTCAACGGAGGGCTACACCTTC.

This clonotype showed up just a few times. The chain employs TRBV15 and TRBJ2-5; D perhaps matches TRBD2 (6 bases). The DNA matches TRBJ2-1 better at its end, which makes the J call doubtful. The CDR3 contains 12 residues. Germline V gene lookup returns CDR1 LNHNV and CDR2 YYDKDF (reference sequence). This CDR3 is CATSRSGSEQFF. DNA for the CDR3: TGTGCCACCAGCAGAAGCGGGTCTGAGCAGTTCTTC.

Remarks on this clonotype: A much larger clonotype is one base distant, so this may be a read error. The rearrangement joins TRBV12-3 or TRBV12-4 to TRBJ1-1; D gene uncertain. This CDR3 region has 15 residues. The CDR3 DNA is TGTGCCAGCAGTCCACCGGACGGAATAAACACTGAAGCTTCCTTT. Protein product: CASSPPDGINTEASF.

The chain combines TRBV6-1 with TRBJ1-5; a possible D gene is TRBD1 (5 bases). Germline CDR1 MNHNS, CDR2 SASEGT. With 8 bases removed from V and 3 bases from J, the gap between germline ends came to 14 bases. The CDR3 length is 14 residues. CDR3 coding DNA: TGTGCCAGCTGTGGGACTTATACCAATCAGCCCCAGCATTTT. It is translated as CASCGTYTNQPQHF.

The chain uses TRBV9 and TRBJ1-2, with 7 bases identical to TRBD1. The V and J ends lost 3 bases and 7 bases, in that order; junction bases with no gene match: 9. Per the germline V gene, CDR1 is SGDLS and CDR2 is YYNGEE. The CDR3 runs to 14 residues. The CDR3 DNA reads TGTGCCAGCAGCGCCCAAGGGGGCGCGGGTGGCTACACCTTC. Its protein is CASSAQGGAGGYTF.

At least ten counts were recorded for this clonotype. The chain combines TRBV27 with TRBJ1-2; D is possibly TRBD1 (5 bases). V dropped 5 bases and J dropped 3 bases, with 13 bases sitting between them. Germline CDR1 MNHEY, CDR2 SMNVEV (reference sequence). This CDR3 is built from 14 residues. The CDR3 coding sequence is TGTGCCAGCAGTCCTCTTAGGGGCCACTATGGCTACACCTTC. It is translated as CASSPLRGHYGYTF.

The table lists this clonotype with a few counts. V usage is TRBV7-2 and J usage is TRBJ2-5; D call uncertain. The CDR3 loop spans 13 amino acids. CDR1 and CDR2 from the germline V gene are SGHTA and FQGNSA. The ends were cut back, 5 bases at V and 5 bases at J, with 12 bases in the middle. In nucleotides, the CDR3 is TGTGCCAGCAGCCTCACCCGGATGGAGACCCAGTACTTC. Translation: CASSLTRMETQYF.

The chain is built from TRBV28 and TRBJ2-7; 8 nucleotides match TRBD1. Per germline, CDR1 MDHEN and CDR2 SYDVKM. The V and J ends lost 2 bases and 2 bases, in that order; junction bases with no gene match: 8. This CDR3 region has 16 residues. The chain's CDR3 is CASSLRSTGDTYEQYF. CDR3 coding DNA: TGTGCCAGCAGTTTAAGGTCGACAGGGGATACCTACGAGCAGTACTTC.

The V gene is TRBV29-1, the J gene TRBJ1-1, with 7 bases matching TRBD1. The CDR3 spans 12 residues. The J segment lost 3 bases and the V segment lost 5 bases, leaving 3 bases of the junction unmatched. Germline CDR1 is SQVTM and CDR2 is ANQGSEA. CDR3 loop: CSVKGADTEAFF. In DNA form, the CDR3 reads TGCAGCGTTAAGGGGGCAGACACTGAAGCTTTCTTT.

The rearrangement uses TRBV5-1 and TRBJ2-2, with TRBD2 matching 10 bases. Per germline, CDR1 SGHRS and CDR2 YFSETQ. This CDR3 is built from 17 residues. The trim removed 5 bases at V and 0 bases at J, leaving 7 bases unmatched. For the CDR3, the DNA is TGCGCCAGCAGGTTGCCGCTAGCGGGAGCGAACACCGGGGAGCTGTTTTTT. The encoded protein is CASRLPLAGANTGELFF.

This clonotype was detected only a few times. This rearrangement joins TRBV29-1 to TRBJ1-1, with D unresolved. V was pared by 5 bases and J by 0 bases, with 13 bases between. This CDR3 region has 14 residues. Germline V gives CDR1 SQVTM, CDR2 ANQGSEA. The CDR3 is CSVSLHLMNTEAFF. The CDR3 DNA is TGCAGCGTTTCGTTACACCTAATGAACACTGAAGCTTTCTTT. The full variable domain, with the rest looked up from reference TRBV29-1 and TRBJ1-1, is SAVISQKPSRDICQRGTSLTIQCQVDSQVTMMFWYRQQPGQSLTLIATANQGSEATYESGFVIDKFPISRPNLTFSTLTVSNMSPEDSSIYLCSVSLHLMNTEAFFGQGTRLTVV.

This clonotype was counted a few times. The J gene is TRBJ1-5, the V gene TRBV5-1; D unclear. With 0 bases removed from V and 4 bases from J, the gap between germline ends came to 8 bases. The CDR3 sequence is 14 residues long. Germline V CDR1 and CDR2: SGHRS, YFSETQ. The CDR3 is CASSLDQPNQPQHF. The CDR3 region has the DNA TGCGCCAGCAGCTTGGACCAACCTAATCAGCCCCAGCATTTT.

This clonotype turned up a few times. CDR3 nucleotide sequence: TGTGCCAGCAGTTACTCGATTTTCTACGAGCAGTACTTC. It is translated as CASSYSIFYEQYF. The chain couples TRBV6-5 to TRBJ2-7, with D unclear. This CDR3 comprises 13 residues. Germline-derived CDR1 and CDR2 are MNHEY and SVGAGI. Trimming shortened V by 0 bases and J by 3 bases, and 6 bases separated the two germline ends.

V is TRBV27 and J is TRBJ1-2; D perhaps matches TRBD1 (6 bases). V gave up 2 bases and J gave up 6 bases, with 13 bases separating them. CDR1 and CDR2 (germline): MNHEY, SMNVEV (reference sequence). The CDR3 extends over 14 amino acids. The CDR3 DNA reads TGTGCCAGCAGTTTAGGAGGGGGAAGAAATGGCTACACCTTC. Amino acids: CASSLGGGRNGYTF.

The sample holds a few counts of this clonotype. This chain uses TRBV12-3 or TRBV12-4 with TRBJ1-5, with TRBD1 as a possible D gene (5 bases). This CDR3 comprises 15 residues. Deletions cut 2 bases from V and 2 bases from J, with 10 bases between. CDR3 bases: TGTGCCAGCAGTTTATCGGGGGTTCGCAATCAGCCCCAGCATTTT. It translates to CASSLSGVRNQPQHF.

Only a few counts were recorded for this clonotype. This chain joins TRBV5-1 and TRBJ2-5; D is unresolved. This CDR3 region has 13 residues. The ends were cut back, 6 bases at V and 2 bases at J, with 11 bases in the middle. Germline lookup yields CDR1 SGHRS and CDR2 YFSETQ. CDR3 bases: TGCGCCAGCAATACAGACCTTCAAGAGACCCAGTACTTC. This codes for CASNTDLQETQYF.

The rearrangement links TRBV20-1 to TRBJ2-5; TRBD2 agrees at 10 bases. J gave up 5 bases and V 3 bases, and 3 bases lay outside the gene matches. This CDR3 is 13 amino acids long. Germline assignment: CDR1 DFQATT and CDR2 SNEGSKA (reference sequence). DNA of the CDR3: TGCAGTGCTAGTACGACTAGCGGGGAGACCCAGTACTTC. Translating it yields CSASTTSGETQYF.

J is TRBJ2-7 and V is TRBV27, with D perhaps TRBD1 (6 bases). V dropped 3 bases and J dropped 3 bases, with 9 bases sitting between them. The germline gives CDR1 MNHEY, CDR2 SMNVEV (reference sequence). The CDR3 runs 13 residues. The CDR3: CASSFAQGYEQYF. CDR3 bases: TGTGCCAGCAGTTTTGCACAGGGCTACGAGCAGTACTTC.

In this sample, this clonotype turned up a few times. The CDR3, as DNA: TGTGCCAGCAGCTTAGACCCCGGGACAGGATATGGCTACACCTTC. Amino acids: CASSLDPGTGYGYTF. This rearrangement joins TRBV11-2 to TRBJ1-2, with TRBD1 matching 8 bases. Germline V lookup: CDR1 SGHAT, CDR2 FQNNGV. The J segment lost 5 bases and the V segment lost 0 bases, leaving 5 bases of the junction unmatched. CDR3 size: 15 residues.

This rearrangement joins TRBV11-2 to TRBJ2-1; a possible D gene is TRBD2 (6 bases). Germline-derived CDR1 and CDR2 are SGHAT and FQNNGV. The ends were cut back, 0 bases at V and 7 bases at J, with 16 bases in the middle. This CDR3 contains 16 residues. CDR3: CASSLDPAGSGNEQFF. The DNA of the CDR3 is TGTGCCAGCAGCTTAGATCCGGCGGGATCAGGGAATGAGCAGTTCTTC.

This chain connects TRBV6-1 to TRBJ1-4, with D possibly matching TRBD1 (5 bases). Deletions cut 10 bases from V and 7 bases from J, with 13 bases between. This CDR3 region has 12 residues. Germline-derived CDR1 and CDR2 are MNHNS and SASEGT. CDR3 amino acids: CATQGDSEKLFF. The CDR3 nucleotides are TGTGCCACCCAGGGAGACTCTGAAAAACTGTTTTTT.

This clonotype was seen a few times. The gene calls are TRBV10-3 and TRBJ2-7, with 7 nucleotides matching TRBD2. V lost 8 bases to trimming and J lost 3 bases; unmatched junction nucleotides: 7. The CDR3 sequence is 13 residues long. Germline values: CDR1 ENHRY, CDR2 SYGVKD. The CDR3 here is CAIQSGEIYEQYF. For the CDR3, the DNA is TGTGCCATCCAGAGCGGGGAGATCTACGAGCAGTACTTC.

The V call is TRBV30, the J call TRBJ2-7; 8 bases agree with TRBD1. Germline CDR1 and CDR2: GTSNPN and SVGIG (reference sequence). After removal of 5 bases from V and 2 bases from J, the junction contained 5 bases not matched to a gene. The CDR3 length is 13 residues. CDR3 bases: TGTGCCTGGCCCAGGGGGCTTACCTACGAGCAGTACTTC. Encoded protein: CAWPRGLTYEQYF.

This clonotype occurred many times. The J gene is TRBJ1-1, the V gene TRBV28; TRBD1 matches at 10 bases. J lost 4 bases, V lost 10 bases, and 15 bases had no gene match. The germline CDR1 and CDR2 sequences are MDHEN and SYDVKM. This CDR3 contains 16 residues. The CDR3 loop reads CATLPRTGGGSTEAFF. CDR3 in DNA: TGTGCCACCCTCCCTCGGACAGGGGGGGGTTCCACTGAAGCTTTCTTT.

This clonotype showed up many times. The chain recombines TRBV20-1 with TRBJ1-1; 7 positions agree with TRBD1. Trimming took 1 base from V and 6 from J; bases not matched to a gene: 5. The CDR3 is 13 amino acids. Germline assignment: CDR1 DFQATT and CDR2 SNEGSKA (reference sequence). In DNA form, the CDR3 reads TGCAGTGCTAGAGGACAGGGTGGGGCTGAAGCTTTCTTT. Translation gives CSARGQGGAEAFF.